This T cell receptor (beta chain) appears in the sequencing data of a study of identical twins. Overall study results and limits: Twins showed weaker excess sharing in their beta out-of-frame sequences. Invariant MAIT and iNKT cells are populations that could partly confound zero-insertion analyses.

V shed 3 bases and J shed 4 bases, with 11 bases lying between them. The CDR3 totals 14 residues. CDR1 and CDR2 (germline): LGHNA, YNFKEQ. Template switching, a step in the protocol, added a universal primer site, and cDNA carried unique molecular identifiers. TCRdb independently ran MiXCR on the 5' RACE reads; one entry per CDR3 protein. The repertoire holds hundreds of thousands of distinct CDR3 sequences, with around 12% as singletons. Only a few counts were recorded for this clonotype. Its antigen is unidentified. The data were also submitted as part of a second study, on yellow fever vaccine responses in identical twins.

This TCR was sampled from a woman under 30 in good health. Sequencing used PBMCs. The rearrangement uses TRBV4-2 and TRBJ2-3; possible D gene TRBD2, 5 bases. As DNA, the CDR3 is TGTGCCAGCAGCCACCCCATGAGGGCAGATACGCAGTATTTT. Protein product: CASSHPMRADTQYF.